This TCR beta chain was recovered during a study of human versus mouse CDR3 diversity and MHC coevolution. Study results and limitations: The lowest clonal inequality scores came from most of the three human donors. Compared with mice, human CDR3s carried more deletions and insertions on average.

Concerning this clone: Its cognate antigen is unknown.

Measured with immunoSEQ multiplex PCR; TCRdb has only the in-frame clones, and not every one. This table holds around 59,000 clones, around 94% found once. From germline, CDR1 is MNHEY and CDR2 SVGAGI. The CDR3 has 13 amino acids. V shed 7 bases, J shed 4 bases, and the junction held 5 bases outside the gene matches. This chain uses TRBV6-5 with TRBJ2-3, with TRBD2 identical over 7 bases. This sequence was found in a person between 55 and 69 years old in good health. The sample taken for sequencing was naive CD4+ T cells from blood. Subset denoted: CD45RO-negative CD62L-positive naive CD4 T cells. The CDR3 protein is CASKGGVPDTQYF. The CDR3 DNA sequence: TGTGCCAGCAAGGGAGGGGTCCCAGATACGCAGTATTTT.